The entry below gives a single TCR beta chain sequence along with its context. These data come from a study of control samples from healthy donors and cancer patients. Assay: immunoSEQ multiplex PCR; the TCRdb copy retains only in-frame clones and omits some. The sample has about 58,000 clones, around 90% seen once. Germline V lookup: CDR1 SNHLY, CDR2 FYNNEI. The CDR3 length is 15 residues. Deletions cut 8 bases from V and 3 bases from J, with 17 bases between. The sequencing input was PBMCs. The genes are TRBV2 and TRBJ2-1; tentatively, D is TRBD2 (7 bases). This receptor was taken from a man in his sixties with colorectal cancer. The CDR3 loop reads CASEGGAGGYNEQFF. The CDR3 coding sequence is TGTGCCAGCGAAGGGGGGGCAGGAGGCTACAATGAGCAGTTCTTC.